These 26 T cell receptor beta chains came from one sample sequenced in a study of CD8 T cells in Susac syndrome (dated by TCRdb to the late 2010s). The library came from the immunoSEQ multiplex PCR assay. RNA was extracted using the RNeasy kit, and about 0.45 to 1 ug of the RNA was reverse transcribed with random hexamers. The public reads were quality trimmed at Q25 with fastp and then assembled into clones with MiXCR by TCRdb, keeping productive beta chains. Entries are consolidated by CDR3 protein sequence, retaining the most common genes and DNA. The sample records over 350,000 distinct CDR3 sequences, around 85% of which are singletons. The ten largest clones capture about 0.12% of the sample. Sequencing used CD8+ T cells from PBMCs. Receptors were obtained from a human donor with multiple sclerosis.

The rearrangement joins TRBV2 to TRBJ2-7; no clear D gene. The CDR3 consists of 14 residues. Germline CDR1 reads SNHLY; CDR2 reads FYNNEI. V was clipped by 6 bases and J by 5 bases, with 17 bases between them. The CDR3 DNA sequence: TGTGCCAGCAGATGGTCAAAGGATCTGGACGAGCAGTACTTC. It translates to CASRWSKDLDEQYF.

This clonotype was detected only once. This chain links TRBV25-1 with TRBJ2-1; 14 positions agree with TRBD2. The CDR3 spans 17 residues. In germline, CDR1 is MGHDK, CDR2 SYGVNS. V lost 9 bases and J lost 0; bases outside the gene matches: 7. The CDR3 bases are TGTGCCAGTTCGGGACTAGCGGGGGATAGCTCCTACAATGAGCAGTTCTTC. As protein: CASSGLAGDSSYNEQFF.

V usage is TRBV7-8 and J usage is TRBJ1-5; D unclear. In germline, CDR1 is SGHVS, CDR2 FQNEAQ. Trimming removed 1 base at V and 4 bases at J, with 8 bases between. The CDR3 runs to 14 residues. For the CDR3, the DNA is TGTGCCAGCAGCTTAGACAGCCCGAATCAGCCCCAGCATTTT. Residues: CASSLDSPNQPQHF.

CDR3 nucleotides: TGTGCCAGCAGCTTCGACAGGGGGCAGGGCTACACCTTC. This gives the protein CASSFDRGQGYTF. The chain combines TRBV27 with TRBJ1-2; the match to TRBD1 covers 10 bases. Germline V gene data show CDR1 as MNHEY and CDR2 as SMNVEV (reference sequence). Losses at the gene ends were 6 bases for V and 8 bases for J; bases not matched to a gene: 6. CDR3 size: 13 residues.

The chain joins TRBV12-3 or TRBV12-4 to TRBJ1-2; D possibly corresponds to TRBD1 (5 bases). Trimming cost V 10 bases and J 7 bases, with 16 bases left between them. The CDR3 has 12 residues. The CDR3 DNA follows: TGTGCCACGTTGGGTGGGGCAACTGGCTACACCTTC. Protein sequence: CATLGGATGYTF.

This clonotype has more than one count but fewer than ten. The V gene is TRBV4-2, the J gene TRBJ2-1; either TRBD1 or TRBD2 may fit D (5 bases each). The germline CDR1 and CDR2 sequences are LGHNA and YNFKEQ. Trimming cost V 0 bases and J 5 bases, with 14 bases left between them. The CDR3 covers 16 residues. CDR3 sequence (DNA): TGTGCCAGCAGCCAAGAGGGGACGGGCGGTAACAATGAGCAGTTCTTC. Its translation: CASSQEGTGGNNEQFF.

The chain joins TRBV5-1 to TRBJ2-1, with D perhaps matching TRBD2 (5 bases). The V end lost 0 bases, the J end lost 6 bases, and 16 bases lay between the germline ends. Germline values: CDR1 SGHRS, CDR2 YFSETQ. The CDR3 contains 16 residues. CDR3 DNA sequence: TGCGCCAGCAGCTTGGCCGAGACGGGGAATCCCAATGAGCAGTTCTTC. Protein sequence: CASSLAETGNPNEQFF.

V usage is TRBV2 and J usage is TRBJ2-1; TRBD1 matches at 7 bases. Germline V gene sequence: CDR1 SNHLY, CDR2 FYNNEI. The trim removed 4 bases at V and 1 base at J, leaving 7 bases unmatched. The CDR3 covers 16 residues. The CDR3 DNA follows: TGTGCCAGCAGTGTCTCCGACAGGGATTCCTACAATGAGCAGTTCTTC. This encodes CASSVSDRDSYNEQFF.

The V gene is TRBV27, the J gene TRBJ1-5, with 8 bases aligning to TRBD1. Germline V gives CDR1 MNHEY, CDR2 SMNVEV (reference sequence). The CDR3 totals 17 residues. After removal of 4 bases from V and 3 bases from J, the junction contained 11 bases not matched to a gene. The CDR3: CASSSGTGLPFNQPQHF. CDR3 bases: TGTGCCAGCAGTTCCGGGACAGGACTCCCCTTCAATCAGCCCCAGCATTTT.

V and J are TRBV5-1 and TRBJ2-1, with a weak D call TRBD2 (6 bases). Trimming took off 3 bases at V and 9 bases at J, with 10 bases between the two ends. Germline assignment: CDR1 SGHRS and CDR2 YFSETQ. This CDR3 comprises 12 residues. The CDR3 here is CASSSLASEQFF. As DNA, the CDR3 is TGCGCCAGCAGCTCACTAGCCAGTGAGCAGTTCTTC.

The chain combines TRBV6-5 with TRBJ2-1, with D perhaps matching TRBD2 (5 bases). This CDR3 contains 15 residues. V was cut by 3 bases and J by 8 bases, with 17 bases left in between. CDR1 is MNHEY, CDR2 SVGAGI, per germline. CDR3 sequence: CASSYLVGAMDEQFF. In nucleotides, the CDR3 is TGTGCCAGCAGTTATCTCGTGGGAGCAATGGATGAGCAGTTCTTC.

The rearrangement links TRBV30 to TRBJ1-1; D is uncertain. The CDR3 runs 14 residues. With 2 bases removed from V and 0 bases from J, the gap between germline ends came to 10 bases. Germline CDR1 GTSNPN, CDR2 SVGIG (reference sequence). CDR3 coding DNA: TGTGCCTGGAGTATCGGACCGTTGAACACTGAAGCTTTCTTT. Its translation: CAWSIGPLNTEAFF.

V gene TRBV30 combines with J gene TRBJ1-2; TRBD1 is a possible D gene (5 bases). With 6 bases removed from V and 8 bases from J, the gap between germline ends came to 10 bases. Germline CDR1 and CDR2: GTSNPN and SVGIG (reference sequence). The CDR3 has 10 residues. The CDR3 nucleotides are TGTGCCTGCCAGGGTGGCGGCTACACCTTC. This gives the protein CACQGGGYTF.

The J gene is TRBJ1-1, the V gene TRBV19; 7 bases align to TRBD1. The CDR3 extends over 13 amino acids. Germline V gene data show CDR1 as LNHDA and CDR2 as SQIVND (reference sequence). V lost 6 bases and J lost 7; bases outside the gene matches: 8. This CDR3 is CASRHTGEGEAFF. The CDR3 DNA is TGTGCCAGTAGGCATACAGGGGAAGGTGAAGCTTTCTTT.

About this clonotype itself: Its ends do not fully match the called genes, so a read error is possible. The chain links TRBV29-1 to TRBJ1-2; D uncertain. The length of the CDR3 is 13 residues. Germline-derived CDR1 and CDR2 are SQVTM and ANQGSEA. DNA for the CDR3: TGCAGCGTTGAGGCCGGGGATCGCTATGGCTGCACCTTC. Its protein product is CSVEAGDRYGCTF.

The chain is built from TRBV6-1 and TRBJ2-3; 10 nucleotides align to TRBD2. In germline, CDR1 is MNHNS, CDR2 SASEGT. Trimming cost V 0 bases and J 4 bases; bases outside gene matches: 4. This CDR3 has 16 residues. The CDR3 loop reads CASSEASGGASDTQYF. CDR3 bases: TGTGCCAGCAGTGAAGCCAGCGGGGGGGCGTCAGATACGCAGTATTTT.

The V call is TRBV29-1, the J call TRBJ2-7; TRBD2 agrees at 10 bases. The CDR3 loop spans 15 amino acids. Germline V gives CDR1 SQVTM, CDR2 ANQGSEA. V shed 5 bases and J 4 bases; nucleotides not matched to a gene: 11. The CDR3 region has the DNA TGCAGCGTTTTGCAGCTAGCGGGAGAGAATTACGAGCAGTACTTC. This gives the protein CSVLQLAGENYEQYF.

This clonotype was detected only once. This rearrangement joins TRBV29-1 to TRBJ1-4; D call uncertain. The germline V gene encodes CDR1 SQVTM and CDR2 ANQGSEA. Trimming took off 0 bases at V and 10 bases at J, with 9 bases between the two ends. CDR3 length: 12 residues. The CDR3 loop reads CSVEDLYGKLFF. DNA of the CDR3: TGCAGCGTTGAAGATCTTTACGGAAAACTGTTTTTT.

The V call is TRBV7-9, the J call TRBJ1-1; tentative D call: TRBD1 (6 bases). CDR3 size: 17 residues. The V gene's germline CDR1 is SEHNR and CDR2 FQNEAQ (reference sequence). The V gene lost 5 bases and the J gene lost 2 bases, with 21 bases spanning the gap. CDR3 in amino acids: CASSPTGTWGPNTEAFF. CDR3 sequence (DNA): TGTGCCAGCAGCCCCACCGGGACCTGGGGGCCAAACACTGAAGCTTTCTTT.

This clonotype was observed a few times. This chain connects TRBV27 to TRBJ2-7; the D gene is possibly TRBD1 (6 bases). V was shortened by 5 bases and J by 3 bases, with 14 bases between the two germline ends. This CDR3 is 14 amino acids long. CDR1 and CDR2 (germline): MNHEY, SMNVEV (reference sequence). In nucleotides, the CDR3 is TGTGCCAGCAGTCCGCTCGGACAGTTCTACGAGCAGTACTTC. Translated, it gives CASSPLGQFYEQYF.

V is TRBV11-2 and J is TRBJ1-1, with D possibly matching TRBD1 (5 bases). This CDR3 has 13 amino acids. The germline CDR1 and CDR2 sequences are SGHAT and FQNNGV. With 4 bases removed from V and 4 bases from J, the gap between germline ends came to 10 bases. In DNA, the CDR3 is TGTGCCAGCAGCTCCTTAAGGGGCACTGAAGCTTTCTTT. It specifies CASSSLRGTEAFF. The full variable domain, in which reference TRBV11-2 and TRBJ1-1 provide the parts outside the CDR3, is EAGVAQSPRYKIIEKRQSVAFWCNPISGHATLYWYQQILGQGPKLLIQFQNNGVVDDSQLPKDRFSAERLKGVDSTLKIQPAKLEDSAVYLCASSSLRGTEAFFGQGTRLTVV.

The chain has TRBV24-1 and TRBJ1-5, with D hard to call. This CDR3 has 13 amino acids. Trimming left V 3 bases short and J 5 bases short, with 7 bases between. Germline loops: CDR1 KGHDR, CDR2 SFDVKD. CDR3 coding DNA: TGTGCCACCAGTGATCACGGGGATCAGCCCCAGCATTTT. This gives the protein CATSDHGDQPQHF.

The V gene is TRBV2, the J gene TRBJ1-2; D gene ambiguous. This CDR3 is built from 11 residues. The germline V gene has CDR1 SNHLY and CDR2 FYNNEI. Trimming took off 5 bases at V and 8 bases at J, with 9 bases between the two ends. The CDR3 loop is CASSPERGYTF. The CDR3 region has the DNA TGTGCCAGCAGTCCTGAACGGGGCTACACCTTC.

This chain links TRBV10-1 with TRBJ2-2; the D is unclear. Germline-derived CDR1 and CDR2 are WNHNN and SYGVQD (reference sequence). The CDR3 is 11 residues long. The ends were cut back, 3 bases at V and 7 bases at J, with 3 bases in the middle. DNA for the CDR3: TGCGCCAGCAGTGAAGTCGGGGAGCTGTTTTTT. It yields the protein CASSEVGELFF.

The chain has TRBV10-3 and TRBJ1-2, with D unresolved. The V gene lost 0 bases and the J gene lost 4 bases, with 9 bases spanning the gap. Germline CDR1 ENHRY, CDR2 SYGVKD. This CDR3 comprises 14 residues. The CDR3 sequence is CAISESPLSYGYTF. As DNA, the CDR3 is TGTGCCATCAGTGAGTCCCCCCTGAGCTATGGCTACACCTTC.

The CDR3 coding sequence is TGTGCCAGTAGTGCTTTACCGGGACAGGACATTTATGGCTACACCTTC. Translating it yields CASSALPGQDIYGYTF. The chain links TRBV19 to TRBJ1-2; 8 nucleotides agree with TRBD1. This CDR3 comprises 16 residues. V gave up 5 bases and J gave up 5 bases; unmatched junction bases: 13. Germline V gives CDR1 LNHDA, CDR2 SQIVND (reference sequence).